This TCR beta chain was profiled in a study of blood T cell repertoires in COVID-19. This clone was observed once. This CDR3 is 15 amino acids long. The germline V gene encodes CDR1 MGHDK and CDR2 SYGVNS. V lost 7 bases to trimming and J lost 1 base; unmatched junction nucleotides: 7. Per the original methods: Quantification of nucleated cells was approximated via reference gene primer amplification. Some clones are missing from TCRdb's copy, which holds only in-frame ones; the method was immunoSEQ multiplex PCR. V and J calls and clone size are given by that table; D and trimming were obtained from the DNA. In the table there are approximately 170,000 clones, over 75% of which are singletons.

The J gene is TRBJ1-3, the V gene TRBV25-1; 7 nucleotides align to TRBD1. This clonotype was obtained from a woman aged 50 to 60 with acute or convalescent COVID-19. Sequencing was done on a sample of peripheral blood. CDR3 in amino acids: CASKVGGDSGNTIYF. For the CDR3, the DNA is TGTGCCAGCAAGGTAGGGGGCGATTCTGGAAACACCATATATTTT.